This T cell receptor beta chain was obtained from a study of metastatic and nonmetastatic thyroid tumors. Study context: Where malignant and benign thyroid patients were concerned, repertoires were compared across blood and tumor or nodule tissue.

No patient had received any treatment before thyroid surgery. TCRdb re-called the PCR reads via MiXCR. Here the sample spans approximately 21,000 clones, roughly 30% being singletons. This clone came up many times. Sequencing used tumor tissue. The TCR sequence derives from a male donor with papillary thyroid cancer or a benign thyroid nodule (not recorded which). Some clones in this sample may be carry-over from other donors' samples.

Here the CDR3 DNA reads TGTGCCAGCAGCTTGGGACAGGGGTTGATCTACGAGCAGTACTTC. Translated: CASSLGQGLIYEQYF. The chain recombines TRBV7-6 with TRBJ2-7; TRBD1 aligns across 10 bases. The V and J ends lost 3 bases and 3 bases, in that order; junction bases with no gene match: 5. Germline-derived CDR1 and CDR2 are SGHVS and FNYEAQ. CDR3 length: 15 amino acids. The full variable domain, its missing parts supplied by reference TRBV7-6 and TRBJ2-7, is GAGVSQSPRYKVTKRGQDVALRCDPISGHVSLYWYRQALGQGPEFLTYFNYEAQQDKSGLPNDRFSAERPEGSISTLTIQRTEQRDSAMYRCASSLGQGLIYEQYFGPGTRLTVT.